This is a list of T cell receptor beta chains from one sample in a study of control samples from healthy donors and cancer patients. Profiling relied on immunoSEQ multiplex PCR, and the TCRdb table lists in-frame clones only, not all of them. Here the sample spans 80,000 or so clones, 91% being singletons. Sequenced material: blood. These receptors were taken from a man in his forties or fifties in good health. CDR3s include the opening cysteine and the closing phenylalanine or tryptophan. D genes are given only for firm matches. For some rows the clone size is stated as once, few or many, or as a class when expanded; others skip it.

v_call,j_call,clone_size,d_call,cdr3_nt,cdr3_aa
TRBV30,TRBJ2-7,few,NA,TGTGCCTGGAGTGTATGGCGCGCAGTGCTGGTCTCCGAGCAGTACTTC,CAWSVWRAVLVSEQYF
TRBV19,TRBJ1-5,NA,NA,TGTGCCAGTAGTATAGGGATGGACAATCAGCCCCAGCATTTT,CASSIGMDNQPQHF
TRBV15,TRBJ2-5,NA,NA,TGTGCCACCAGCTCTGGGGACCGGGGCGCAGAGACCCAGTACTTC,CATSSGDRGAETQYF
TRBV19,TRBJ1-1,NA,NA,TGTGCCAGTAGTATCCGGGCTGGCACTGAAGCTTTCTTT,CASSIRAGTEAFF
TRBV7-2,TRBJ2-3,NA,TRBD1,TGTGCCAGCAGCTCCCAGACAGGGGGCTCAGATACGCAGTATTTT,CASSSQTGGSDTQYF
TRBV5-1,TRBJ2-1,NA,TRBD2,TGCGCCAGCAGCTCACCTAGCGGGGGGCCATTTACCAATGAGCAGTTCTTC,CASSSPSGGPFTNEQFF
TRBV29-1,TRBJ2-2,NA,NA,TGCAGCGTTGATAGTGGCACCGGGGAGCTGTTTTTT,CSVDSGTGELFF
TRBV11-2,TRBJ1-5,few,TRBD1,TGTGCCAGCAGCATCCAAGGGGGCCAGCCCCAGCATTTT,CASSIQGGQPQHF
TRBV7-9,TRBJ1-2,NA,NA,TGTGCCAGCCGCGTTGGGGACCTTGGGGGCTACACCTTC,CASRVGDLGGYTF
TRBV19,TRBJ1-1,NA,NA,TGTGCCAGTAGTCAGCCGAACACTGAAGCTTTCTTT,CASSQPNTEAFF
TRBV6-5,TRBJ2-7,NA,TRBD1,TGTGCCAGCCGGAACAGGGGCCACGAGCAGTACTTC,CASRNRGHEQYF
TRBV28,TRBJ1-1,NA,NA,TGTGCCATCATCCGGGGGAGTAACACTGAAGCTTTCTTT,CAIIRGSNTEAFF
TRBV20-1,TRBJ2-5,NA,NA,TGCAGTGCTGCTAAGGGAGAGACCCAGTACTTC,CSAAKGETQYF
TRBV29-1,TRBJ1-2,once,NA,TGCAGCGGCCTTGGGGGGGTGGGCTATGGCTACACCTTC,CSGLGGVGYGYTF
TRBV30,TRBJ1-1,NA,NA,TGTGCCTGGAGTGAAATAGGAGGGTCGGCTTTCTTT,CAWSEIGGSAFF
TRBV6-2/TRBV6-3,TRBJ1-1,NA,NA,TGTGCCAGCAGTTACCGCCTTACTACCTCGAACACTGAAGCTTTCTTT,CASSYRLTTSNTEAFF
TRBV7-9,TRBJ1-6,many,NA,TGTGCCAGCAGCTTGGCAGGGGCGGATTCACCCCTCCACTTT,CASSLAGADSPLHF
TRBV12-3/TRBV12-4,TRBJ1-2,NA,NA,TGTGCCAGCAACACTGGGACCGGGAAGGGCTACACCTTC,CASNTGTGKGYTF
TRBV12-5,TRBJ1-5,few,NA,TGTGCTAGTGGTTTCGGGGGTCTAGCCCAGCATTTT,CASGFGGLAQHF
TRBV3-1/TRBV3-2,TRBJ2-5,NA,NA,TGTGCCAGCAGCCAGGGGTCCCAAGAGACCCAGTACTTC,CASSQGSQETQYF
TRBV2,TRBJ1-5,NA,NA,TGTGCCAGCAGTGAAGGGGCGGGACTTGGGGCGGGTCAGCCCCAGCATTTT,CASSEGAGLGAGQPQHF
TRBV19,TRBJ1-4,once,NA,TGTGCCACCGCAACTCGGGCAACTAATGAAAAACTGTTTTTT,CATATRATNEKLFF
TRBV29-1,TRBJ2-5,NA,TRBD1,TGCAGCGTAGGGACAGGGACGGAGACCCAGTACTTC,CSVGTGTETQYF
TRBV6-2/TRBV6-3,TRBJ2-1,NA,TRBD2,TGTGCCAGCAGTTATTTTCGACTAGCGGGACTCAATGAGCAGTTCTTC,CASSYFRLAGLNEQFF
TRBV7-8,TRBJ1-2,NA,NA,TGTGCCAGCAGCCTACGGGATCTCCCTAACTATGGCTACACCTTC,CASSLRDLPNYGYTF
TRBV9,TRBJ2-2,NA,NA,TGTGCCAGCAGCGTATACACATCGAACACCGGGGAGCTGTTTTTT,CASSVYTSNTGELFF